This record concerns one T cell receptor beta chain sequence. The sample belongs to a study of blood T cell repertoires in COVID-19. Background on the study: The United States, Italy and Spain provided the acute and convalescent COVID-19 samples. Nucleic acid was either cDNA or gDNA, and it came from T cells, B-cell-depleted T cells, or PBMCs.

The CDR3 is 13 residues long. Germline values: CDR1 MDHEN, CDR2 SYDVKM. Deletions cut 6 bases from V and 12 bases from J, with 20 bases between. Authors' processing steps: Scientists estimated how many nucleated cells there were by amplifying reference gene primers. Sequencing was performed with immunoSEQ multiplex PCR; in TCRdb, only in-frame clones are kept and a portion is missing. V, J and clone size are taken as reported in that table, and D and trimming were inferred from the DNA itself. The sample gives roughly 86,000 clones, about four fifths of which show up once; around 2.1% is in the top ten.

The receptor's source is a woman between 70 and 85 years old with acute or convalescent COVID-19. This sequence joins TRBV28 and TRBJ1-1; D gene ambiguous. The sample taken for sequencing was peripheral blood. In nucleotides, the CDR3 is TGTGCCAGCAGAAACGCGGGCAACTTTCCTCCTTTCTTT. This sequence encodes CASRNAGNFPPFF.